This TCR beta chain was sequenced in a study of post-analysis software for immune sequencing data. Study-wide findings and caveats: TRBV5-6, TRBV5-1 and TRBV20-1 were among roughly five TRBV segments more frequent in patients than controls.

The TCR beta cDNA libraries contained unique molecular identifiers. MiXCR, applied by TCRdb to the PCR reads, yields one record per CDR3 protein. The table shows hundreds of thousands of distinct CDR3 sequences, with 44% occurring only once. V was trimmed by 5 bases and J by 7 bases, leaving 12 bases between them. Germline CDR1 SGHVS, CDR2 FQNEAQ. This CDR3 is built from 13 residues. With respect to this clonotype: No antigen is known for it.

The sequencing sample was made of blood. The receptor comes from a girl aged 5 to 17 with multiple sclerosis. This chain joins TRBV7-8 and TRBJ2-1; a possible D gene is TRBD1 (6 bases). The CDR3 is CASSQGGQNEQFF. CDR3 coding DNA: TGTGCCAGCAGCCAAGGGGGTCAGAATGAGCAGTTCTTC. Supplemented by reference TRBV7-8 and TRBJ2-1, the full variable domain reads GAGVSQSPRYKVAKRGQDVALRCDPISGHVSLFWYQQALGQGPEFLTYFQNEAQLDKSGLPSDRFFAERPEGSVSTLKIQRTQQEDSAVYLCASSQGGQNEQFFGPGTRLTVL.